The rows below give T cell receptor beta chains drawn from one sample of a study of blood T cells in healthy people across ages. TCRdb ran MiXCR on the 5' RACE reads and lists one entry per CDR3 protein. This sample has 700,000 to 850,000 distinct CDR3 sequences, with roughly 53% found just once. The sequenced sample was blood. All receptors derive from an elderly man in good health. Both conserved end residues are trimmed from each CDR3. A D gene is named only where the DNA matches it firmly.

cdr3_aa,d_call,v_call
ASSWERRAEQY,-,TRBV5-1
ASSLDTSGSPQETQY,TRBD2,TRBV7-8
ASSPSPGTGHYGYT,TRBD1,TRBV2
SVGAGSYEQY,TRBD2,TRBV29-1
SASSPGGLMNTEAF,-,TRBV20-1
SARTSHGYEQY,-,TRBV20-1
ASSRGDRGRNEKLF,TRBD1,TRBV11-2
ASSAQGPTEAF,TRBD1,TRBV5-1
AISDLGGIETQY,TRBD1,TRBV10-3
ASSLSRVAGEQY,-,TRBV7-2
ASSFTQGEETQY,-,TRBV5-1
ASSFSSTSSYEQY,-,TRBV28
ATSNDQLGQTGGYT,TRBD1,TRBV15
ASHKDRARPGQPQH,TRBD1,TRBV2
ASSLVAGVKTQY,TRBD2,TRBV12-3/TRBV12-4
ASSGMAGSLWPQY,-,TRBV5-1
ASSRLGAQSDGYT,-,TRBV3-1
ASSVEGAGGQGKNIQY,TRBD2,TRBV9
ASSQDNRGLGEQY,TRBD1,TRBV4-1
SGTGPSYEQY,TRBD1,TRBV29-1
ASSLGGGVAYEQY,-,TRBV7-9
ASSQYGTSGNNEQF,TRBD2,TRBV3-1
ASSPQGGPYEQY,-,TRBV12-3/TRBV12-4
ASSLGQGAYQPQH,TRBD1,TRBV5-1
SVERVQGGEQY,-,TRBV29-1
AISESTAEYEQY,-,TRBV10-3
ASRVGKNNEQF,-,TRBV6-5
ASSAEGGLVYNEQF,TRBD2,TRBV9
AIRVDRNTGELF,-,TRBV10-3
ASSLGQRASTDTQY,-,TRBV12-3/TRBV12-4
ASRETGYETQY,-,TRBV3-1
SARALAGAYEQF,TRBD2,TRBV20-1
ASSLPSGIKDEQF,TRBD2,TRBV5-1
ASSGQTDTQY,-,TRBV25-1
ASRTPTGGTDTQY,TRBD1,TRBV28
ASSVEGRYSNQPQH,-,TRBV12-3/TRBV12-4
ASSPSTDSDGYT,-,TRBV7-9
AIRGGLAGEQY,TRBD2,TRBV10-3
ASSTGQGYGYT,TRBD1,TRBV7-2
ASSQDTDSYNEQF,-,TRBV4-1
ASSQGGYSYEQY,-,TRBV3-1
SAQAGLAGVGDTQY,TRBD2,TRBV20-1
ASSLVLPVGTDTQY,-,TRBV5-1
ASSLGLTVQETQY,-,TRBV5-1
GGTGLLAKNIQY,-,TRBV20-1
SARDTREGRYAY,-,TRBV20-1
ASSGNPGAEQF,-,TRBV6-1
ASSPDRNQPQH,-,TRBV16
ASSHTTSSSFYNEQF,-,TRBV18
ASRVQLTDTQY,-,TRBV7-8
ASSLRVPRRLNTEAF,-,TRBV11-2
ASSQDWASGSNPYNEQF,TRBD2,TRBV3-1
ASSPQDVPNEKLF,-,TRBV27
ASSEHLQGASPYEQY,-,TRBV6-1
ASSTNTVYEQY,-,TRBV7-2
SVVPRDGSQQY,-,TRBV29-1
ASSLGGTGETEAF,TRBD1,TRBV7-9
ASGSNPGKNIQY,-,TRBV6-5